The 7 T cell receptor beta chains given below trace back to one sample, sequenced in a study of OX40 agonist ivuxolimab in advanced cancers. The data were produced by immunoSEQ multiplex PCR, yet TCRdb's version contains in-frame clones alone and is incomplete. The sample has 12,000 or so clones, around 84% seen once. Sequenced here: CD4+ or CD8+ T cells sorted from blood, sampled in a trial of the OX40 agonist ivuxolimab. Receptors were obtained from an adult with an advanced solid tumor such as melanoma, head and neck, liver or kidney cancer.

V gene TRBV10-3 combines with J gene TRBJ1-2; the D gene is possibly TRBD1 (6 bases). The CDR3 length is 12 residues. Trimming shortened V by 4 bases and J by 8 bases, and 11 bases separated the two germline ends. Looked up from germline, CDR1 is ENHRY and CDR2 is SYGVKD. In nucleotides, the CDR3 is TGTGCCATCAGTGCAGGGGAACAGGGCTACACCTTC. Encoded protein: CAISAGEQGYTF.

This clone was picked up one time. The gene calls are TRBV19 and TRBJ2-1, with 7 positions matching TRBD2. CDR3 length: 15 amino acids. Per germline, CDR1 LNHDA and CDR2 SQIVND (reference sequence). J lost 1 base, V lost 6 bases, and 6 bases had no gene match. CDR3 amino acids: CASSLTSRSYNEQFF. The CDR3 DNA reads TGTGCCAGTAGCCTGACTAGCAGATCCTACAATGAGCAGTTCTTC.

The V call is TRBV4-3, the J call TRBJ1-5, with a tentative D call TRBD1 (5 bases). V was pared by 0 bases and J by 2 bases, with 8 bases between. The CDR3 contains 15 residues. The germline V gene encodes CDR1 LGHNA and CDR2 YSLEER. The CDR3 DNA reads TGCGCCAGCAGCCAAGAGATCAGGGGCAATCAGCCCCAGCATTTT. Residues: CASSQEIRGNQPQHF.

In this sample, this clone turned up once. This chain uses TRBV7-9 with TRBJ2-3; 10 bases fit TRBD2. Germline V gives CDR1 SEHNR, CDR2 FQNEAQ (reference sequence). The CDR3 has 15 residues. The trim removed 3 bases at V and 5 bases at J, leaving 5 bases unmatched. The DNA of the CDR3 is TGTGCCAGCAGCTTGTCTAGCGGGGGCGTAGATACGCAGTATTTT. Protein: CASSLSSGGVDTQYF.

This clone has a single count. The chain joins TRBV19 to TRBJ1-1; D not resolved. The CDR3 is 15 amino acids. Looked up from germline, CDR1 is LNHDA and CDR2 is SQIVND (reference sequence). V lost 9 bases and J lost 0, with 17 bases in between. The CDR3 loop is CASLEQPRMNTEAFF. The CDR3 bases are TGTGCCAGCCTGGAACAACCGAGGATGAACACTGAAGCTTTCTTT.

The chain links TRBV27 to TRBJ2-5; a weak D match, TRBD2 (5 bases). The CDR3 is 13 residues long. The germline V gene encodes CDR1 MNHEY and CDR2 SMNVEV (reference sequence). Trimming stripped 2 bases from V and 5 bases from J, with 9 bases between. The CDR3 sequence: CASSLTGMETQYF. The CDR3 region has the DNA TGTGCCAGCAGTTTAACGGGAATGGAGACCCAGTACTTC.

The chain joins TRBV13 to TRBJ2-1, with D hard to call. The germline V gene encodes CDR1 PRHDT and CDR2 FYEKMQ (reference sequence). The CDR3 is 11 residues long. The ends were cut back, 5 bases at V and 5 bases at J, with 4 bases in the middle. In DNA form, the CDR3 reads TGTGCCAGCAGCCTAAACAATGAGCAGTTCTTC. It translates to CASSLNNEQFF.